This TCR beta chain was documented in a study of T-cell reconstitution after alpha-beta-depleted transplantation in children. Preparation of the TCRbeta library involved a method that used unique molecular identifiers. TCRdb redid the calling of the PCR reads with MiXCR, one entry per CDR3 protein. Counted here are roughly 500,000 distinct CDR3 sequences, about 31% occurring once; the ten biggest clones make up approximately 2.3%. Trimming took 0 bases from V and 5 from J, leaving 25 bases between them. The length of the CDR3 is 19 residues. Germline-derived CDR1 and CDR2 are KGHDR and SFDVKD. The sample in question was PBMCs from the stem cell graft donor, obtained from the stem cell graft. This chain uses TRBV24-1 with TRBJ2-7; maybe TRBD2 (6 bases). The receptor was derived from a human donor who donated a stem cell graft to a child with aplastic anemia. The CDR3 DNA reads TGTGCCACCAGTGATTTGACCTCGGGACTGCGGGTCATATACGACGAGCAGTACGTC. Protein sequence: CATSDLTSGLRVIYDEQYV.